This TCR beta chain comes out of a study of radiation and T cells in renal cell carcinoma. Overall study context: Nephrectomy followed 15 Gy stereotactic body radiation by 4 weeks. Study-wide results and limits: From baseline, blood top tumor clonotypes peaked at 2 weeks post-radiation. Pretreatment tumor biopsies were lacking, so baseline clonotypes are unknown.

Generated by immunoSEQ multiplex PCR, the TCRdb table keeps only in-frame clones and is missing some. The top ten hold 5% to 7.5% of the sample, which has 90,000 to 95,000 clones, 82% seen once. Time point reported: baseline pretreatment blood. Treatment denoted: 15 Gy SBRT to primary tumor, nephrectomy 4 weeks later. The CDR3 contains 13 residues. V gave up 1 base and J gave up 4 bases, with 4 bases separating them. Germline assignment: CDR1 SGHTA and CDR2 FQGNSA. With regard to this clone: Its specificity is not known.

Here the sequenced sample was blood, taken from a patient whose treatment included radiotherapy and nephrectomy. The sequence derives from a man aged 55 to 70 with renal cell carcinoma. The chain is built from TRBV7-2 and TRBJ2-2; no firm D call. This CDR3 reads CASSLEITGELFF. The CDR3 DNA reads TGTGCCAGCAGCTTAGAAATCACCGGGGAGCTGTTTTTT.